The T cell receptor beta chain under discussion was sequenced for a study of spatial heterogeneity in lung cancer. Many counts were recorded for this clonotype. Using its own MiXCR run on the 5' RACE reads, TCRdb lists one record per CDR3 protein. The sample contains about 39,000 distinct CDR3 sequences, 3% to 3.5% of which appear only once. Time point of the sample: sample taken at primary tumor resection. CDR3 length: 18 amino acids. The sequence was obtained from a male donor with early-stage non-small cell lung cancer. The chain uses TRBV21-1 and TRBJ2-2; the D call TRBD1 from the table was never checked on the DNA. TRBV21-1 is recorded as a pseudogene. Material: normal lung tissue next to the tumor, obtained at surgery. The CDR3 loop reads CASSKAGRGPLDTGELFF. In DNA form, the CDR3 reads TGTGCCAGCAGCAAAGCTGGCAGGGGGCCGCTCGACACCGGGGAGCTGTTTTTT.